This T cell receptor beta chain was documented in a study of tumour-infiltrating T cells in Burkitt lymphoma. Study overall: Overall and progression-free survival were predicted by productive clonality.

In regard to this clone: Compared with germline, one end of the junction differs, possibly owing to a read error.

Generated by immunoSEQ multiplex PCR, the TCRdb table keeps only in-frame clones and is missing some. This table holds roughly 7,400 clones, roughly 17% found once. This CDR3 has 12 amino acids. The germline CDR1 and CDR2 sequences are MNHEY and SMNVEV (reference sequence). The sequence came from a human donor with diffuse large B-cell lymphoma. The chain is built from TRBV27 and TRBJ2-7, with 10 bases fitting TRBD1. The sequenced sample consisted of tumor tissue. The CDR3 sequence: CASRRGQGGLNF. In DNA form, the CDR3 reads TGTGCCAGCAGACGCGGACAGGGGGGACTGAACTTC.